Listed below are T cell receptor beta chains from one sample, sequenced in a study of neurological immune-mediated disorders. One entry per CDR3 protein results from TCRdb running MiXCR on the 5' RACE reads. Among some 100,000 distinct CDR3 sequences listed, around 13% were seen once. The specimen was PBMCs. Receptors originate from a female donor with HTLV-1-associated myelopathy (HAM/TSP). The conserved cysteine and the conserved F or W are not part of the CDR3 here. Each record gives: V gene, J gene, CDR3 protein.

v_gene: TRBV20-1; j_gene: TRBJ2-7; CDR3aa: SARDHTTYEQY
v_gene: TRBV7-2; j_gene: TRBJ2-2; CDR3aa: ATSGGRRNTGELF
v_gene: TRBV12-3/TRBV12-4; j_gene: TRBJ1-5; CDR3aa: ASSSMGATSNQPQH
v_gene: TRBV19; j_gene: TRBJ1-1; CDR3aa: ASSIGAMNTEAF
v_gene: TRBV5-1; j_gene: TRBJ2-7; CDR3aa: ASSQTGGSLEQY
v_gene: TRBV5-1; j_gene: TRBJ2-5; CDR3aa: ASSFVGGGLQETQY
v_gene: TRBV4-1; j_gene: TRBJ1-5; CDR3aa: ASSQDVDTRRHQPQH
v_gene: TRBV10-3; j_gene: TRBJ1-3; CDR3aa: AISAVVGQFSGNTIY
v_gene: TRBV29-1; j_gene: TRBJ2-1; CDR3aa: SVNGVSGGAYNEQF
v_gene: TRBV12-3/TRBV12-4; j_gene: TRBJ2-7; CDR3aa: ASSYRDFYEQY
v_gene: TRBV5-1; j_gene: TRBJ2-6; CDR3aa: ASSSGESSGANVLT
v_gene: TRBV20-1; j_gene: TRBJ2-2; CDR3aa: SARNPGTRTNTGELF
v_gene: TRBV5-1; j_gene: TRBJ2-1; CDR3aa: ASSLGQGIGEQF
v_gene: TRBV20-1; j_gene: TRBJ1-2; CDR3aa: SATTGCVGVYT
v_gene: TRBV4-1; j_gene: TRBJ2-1; CDR3aa: ASSQGAGGFDNEQF
v_gene: TRBV5-8; j_gene: TRBJ1-1; CDR3aa: ASSFVPGQGAGTEAF
v_gene: TRBV18; j_gene: TRBJ2-1; CDR3aa: ASSRLAGDYNEQF
v_gene: TRBV4-1; j_gene: TRBJ2-7; CDR3aa: ASSPTSSEQY
v_gene: TRBV10-3; j_gene: TRBJ2-7; CDR3aa: AISFPGSYEQY
v_gene: TRBV28; j_gene: TRBJ2-3; CDR3aa: ASSRQFRVVTDTQY
v_gene: TRBV20-1; j_gene: TRBJ2-7; CDR3aa: SARSRPSYEQY
v_gene: TRBV11-1; j_gene: TRBJ2-3; CDR3aa: ASSLDGERGFADTQY
v_gene: TRBV28; j_gene: TRBJ2-5; CDR3aa: ASRRGGAPVETQY
v_gene: TRBV5-1; j_gene: TRBJ2-1; CDR3aa: ASSLVLSESSYNEQF
v_gene: TRBV20-1; j_gene: TRBJ2-7; CDR3aa: SARGFGTGSSYEQY
v_gene: TRBV29-1; j_gene: TRBJ2-3; CDR3aa: STLSRGRVKTDTQY
v_gene: TRBV7-2; j_gene: TRBJ2-5; CDR3aa: ASSRGDHQETQY
v_gene: TRBV5-1; j_gene: TRBJ2-2; CDR3aa: ASGLQGAHSGELF
v_gene: TRBV6-5; j_gene: TRBJ1-1; CDR3aa: ASRGVGATEAF
v_gene: TRBV15; j_gene: TRBJ2-6; CDR3aa: ATSSRSGANVLT
v_gene: TRBV2; j_gene: TRBJ2-7; CDR3aa: ANSEGSYEQY
v_gene: TRBV27; j_gene: TRBJ2-3; CDR3aa: ASSFRFGDTQY
v_gene: TRBV29-1; j_gene: TRBJ2-4; CDR3aa: SQNRDRERGKNIQY
v_gene: TRBV29-1; j_gene: TRBJ2-3; CDR3aa: SVEGLASADTQY
v_gene: TRBV15; j_gene: TRBJ2-7; CDR3aa: ATSRKEGYEQY
v_gene: TRBV28; j_gene: TRBJ2-3; CDR3aa: ASSSGTLGADTQY
v_gene: TRBV12-3/TRBV12-4; j_gene: TRBJ2-5; CDR3aa: ASSLSASGGGETQY
v_gene: TRBV12-3/TRBV12-4; j_gene: TRBJ1-1; CDR3aa: ASSPGRGYWVN
v_gene: TRBV6-5; j_gene: TRBJ2-7; CDR3aa: ASKAGNYYEQY
v_gene: TRBV2; j_gene: TRBJ1-1; CDR3aa: ASSERDRAAEAF
v_gene: TRBV5-1; j_gene: TRBJ2-1; CDR3aa: ASSLVTSYNEQF
v_gene: TRBV15; j_gene: TRBJ2-3; CDR3aa: ATAAMAHSTDTQY
v_gene: TRBV6-1; j_gene: TRBJ2-7; CDR3aa: ASNRPNSYEQY
v_gene: TRBV5-1; j_gene: TRBJ2-7; CDR3aa: ASSRGGGQAYEQY
v_gene: TRBV5-1; j_gene: TRBJ2-3; CDR3aa: ASSSRGDTQY